The source of this TCR beta chain is a study of T-cell reconstitution after alpha-beta-depleted transplantation in children. Study-wide findings and caveats: Diversity and T-cell counts at one year after transplant derived mostly from new T cells.

Construction of the TCRbeta library involved unique molecular identifiers. TCRdb analysed the PCR reads with MiXCR anew, one entry per CDR3 protein. This table holds about 300,000 distinct CDR3 sequences, roughly 8.2% found once. The length of the CDR3 is 18 residues. V was shortened by 3 bases and J by 0 bases, with 20 bases between the two germline ends. In this sample, this clonotype turned up a few times. The antigen remains undetermined. The chain joins TRBV12-3 or TRBV12-4 to TRBJ1-2, with D possibly being TRBD1 (6 bases). The receptor was isolated from a female patient aged 2-15 years who had a stem cell transplant for Fanconi anemia, so the T cells may come from the graft donor. The sample in question was peripheral blood, obtained 360 days after TCRalphabeta/CD19-depleted stem cell transplant. CDR3 protein: CASSFRARGLRANYGYTF. The CDR3 bases are TGTGCCAGCAGTTTCCGCGCGCGGGGGCTAAGAGCTAACTATGGCTACACCTTC.